These 2 T cell receptor beta chains originate from one sample sequenced in a study of cytomegalovirus exposure and HLA in healthy donors (dated by TCRdb to about 2017). Library preparation employed the immunoSEQ multiplex PCR assay. The clones in this table, taken by TCRdb from immuneACCESS, are in-frame only. Not every clone is retained; where verified, under half of the shortfall comes from an unresolved V gene, and the cause of the rest is unknown. This sample is represented by roughly 150,000 clones; roughly nine tenths of them were singletons. Of the sample, 5.7% is held by the ten largest clones. The sequencing sample was made of PBMCs. These receptors were collected from a woman in her twenties or thirties in good health and CMV-seronegative.

This rearrangement joins TRBV6-5 to TRBJ2-7, with D possibly being TRBD1 (6 bases). The germline V gene encodes CDR1 MNHEY and CDR2 SVGAGI. With 6 bases removed from V and 4 bases from J, the gap between germline ends came to 16 bases. The CDR3 has 14 amino acids. Here the CDR3 DNA reads TGTGCCAGCAGCACAGGACAGTTTGCGTACGAGCAGTACTTC. Its translation: CASSTGQFAYEQYF.

The chain links TRBV5-5 to TRBJ2-7; D is unclear. Per the germline V gene, CDR1 is SGHKS and CDR2 is YYEKEE (reference sequence). CDR3 length: 11 amino acids. Trimming removed 3 bases from V and 4 bases from J, with 5 bases in between. This chain's CDR3 is CASSYDYEQYF. As DNA, the CDR3 is TGTGCCAGCAGCTACGATTACGAGCAGTACTTC. Looking up the rest from reference TRBV5-5 and TRBJ2-7 gives the full variable domain: DAGVTQSPTHLIKTRGQQVTLRCSPISGHKSVSWYQQVLGQGPQFIFQYYEKEERGRGNFPDRFSARQFPNYSSELNVNALLLGDSALYLCASSYDYEQYFGPGTRLTVT.